The 2 T cell receptor beta chains listed next were all sequenced from one sample in a study of T cell responses to AZD1222 COVID-19 vaccine. Using immunoSEQ multiplex PCR, the repertoire was profiled, and TCRdb retains in-frame clones only, with some absent. The repertoire holds more than 110,000 clones, with under 95% as singletons. Specimen: peripheral blood, collected on day 0 of AZD1222 vaccination. These receptors were obtained from an adult in good health.

This chain connects TRBV6-5 to TRBJ2-2; 7 positions match TRBD1. The germline V gene has CDR1 MNHEY and CDR2 SVGAGI. The CDR3 has 13 amino acids. Trimming took 5 bases from V and 7 from J; bases not matched to a gene: 4. CDR3 nucleotides: TGTGCCAGCAGTACACAGGGGAACGGGGAGCTGTTTTTT. Translated, it gives CASSTQGNGELFF.

The CDR3 sequence: CAIRAYGNTIYF. CDR3 in DNA: TGTGCCATCAGGGCCTATGGAAACACCATATATTTT. V is TRBV10-3 and J is TRBJ1-3; D gene uncertain. With 6 bases removed from V and 3 bases from J, the gap between germline ends came to 6 bases. Germline V CDR1 and CDR2: ENHRY, SYGVKD. CDR3 length: 12 residues.